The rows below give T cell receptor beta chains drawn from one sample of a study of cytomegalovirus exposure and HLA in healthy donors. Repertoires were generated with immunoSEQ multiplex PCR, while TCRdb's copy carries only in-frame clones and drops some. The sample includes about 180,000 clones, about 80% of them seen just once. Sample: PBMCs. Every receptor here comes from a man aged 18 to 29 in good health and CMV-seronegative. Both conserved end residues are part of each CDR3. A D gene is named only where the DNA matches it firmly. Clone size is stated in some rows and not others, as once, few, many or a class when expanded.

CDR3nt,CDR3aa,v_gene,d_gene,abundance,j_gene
TGTGCCAGCAGCTTACGCGGCCGCGGGTCTGGGGCCAACGTCCTGACTTTC,CASSLRGRGSGANVLTF,TRBV7-9,-,-,TRBJ2-6
TGTGCCAGCAGCGCCAGCGGGATCGAGACCCAGTACTTC,CASSASGIETQYF,TRBV7-9,TRBD2,-,TRBJ2-5
TGTGCCAGCAGCTTGGGACAGATCGTAAGGGAGCTGTTTTTT,CASSLGQIVRELFF,TRBV5-6,-,-,TRBJ2-2
TGTGCCACCTACCGGGGGGGATCCTACAATGAGCAGTTCTTC,CATYRGGSYNEQFF,TRBV28,TRBD2,-,TRBJ2-1
TGTGCCAGTAGTAGCCTACAGGGTGCAAAACTGTTTTTT,CASSSLQGAKLFF,TRBV19,-,-,TRBJ1-4
TGTGCCAGCAGCGGGGGGACAGGGGGCCGGTTGTATGGCTACACCTTC,CASSGGTGGRLYGYTF,TRBV5-4,TRBD1,-,TRBJ1-2
TGTGCCAGCAGCTTAGCAGGGTCCCTCGGGTGGACTGAAGCTTTCTTT,CASSLAGSLGWTEAFF,TRBV11-2,-,-,TRBJ1-1
TGCGCCAGCAGCTATAAGCGGGAGGTAATCCATGAGCAGTTCTTC,CASSYKREVIHEQFF,TRBV5-1,TRBD2,-,TRBJ2-1
TGCGCCAGCAGTCAAACCGGGACAGGGAGAGATGTGCAGTACTTC,CASSQTGTGRDVQYF,TRBV23-1,TRBD1,-,TRBJ2-7
TGCGCCAGCAGCCTCCCGGACAGGGGTACTGAAGCTTTCTTT,CASSLPDRGTEAFF,TRBV5-1,TRBD1,-,TRBJ1-1
TGTGCCAGCAGTCTACAACCAGGGGTCAACACTGAAGCTTTCTTT,CASSLQPGVNTEAFF,TRBV6-5,-,-,TRBJ1-1
TGTGCCAGCTCACCAAGTACAGGGATTGGCGAAAAACTGTTTTTT,CASSPSTGIGEKLFF,TRBV18,-,once,TRBJ1-4
TGTGCCAGCACTACCGGGACAAACTCCTACGAGCAGTACTTC,CASTTGTNSYEQYF,TRBV28,-,few,TRBJ2-7
TGTGCCAGCAGTTACGGCGGGCAGCCCCAGCATTTT,CASSYGGQPQHF,TRBV6-5,-,-,TRBJ1-5
TGCGCCAGCAGCTTGCCCGGGAGTATCCCCGGGGAGCTGTTTTTT,CASSLPGSIPGELFF,TRBV5-1,-,-,TRBJ2-2
TGCGCCAGCAGCCCTGTAAACACCGGGGAGCTGTTTTTT,CASSPVNTGELFF,TRBV4-3,-,-,TRBJ2-2
TGTGCCAGCTCACCGGACAGGGAACACGAGCAGTACTTC,CASSPDREHEQYF,TRBV18,TRBD1,-,TRBJ2-7
TGTGCCAGCAACCTGGGACTAGCGACATACAATGAGCAGTTCTTC,CASNLGLATYNEQFF,TRBV5-4,TRBD2,-,TRBJ2-1